The T cell receptor (beta chain) described here comes from a study of early T cells in non-severe SARS-CoV-2 infection (TCRdb year 2021). About the study as a whole: Because TCR sequencing was done on bulk RNA from unsorted whole blood, the alpha and beta chains could not be paired.

This was a case-control study nested in a cohort of healthcare workers in London, UK, who had nasopharyngeal swab PCR tests and blood samples taken every week. Healthcare workers were enrolled in the week of the UK lockdown, from 23 to 31 March 2020, and were followed every week for up to about 15 weeks. A note on this clonotype: The clone's antigen remains unknown. No much larger clone exists at a distance of one base, and base qualities are not known.

Receptor amplification or capture employed 5' RACE. The run used a NextSeq 500. The TCR library protocol attached unique molecular identifiers to individual cDNA molecules to correct for sequencing error and PCR bias. TCR alpha and beta chains were both sequenced, and the abundances of alpha and beta sequences in each sample were closely correlated with each other. Regarding the original processing steps: V gene, J gene and CDR3 annotation of TCR sequences was performed with Decombinator V4. TCRs were defined as expanded if a significant change between any two time points was detected under a Poisson model with p below 0.0001. TCR abundances were normalised to the total number of TCRs sequenced per sample and expressed as counts per million. MAIT TCRs were defined by TRAV1-2 paired with TRAJ12, TRAJ20 or TRAJ33, and iNKT TCRs by TRAV10 paired with TRAJ18. VDJdb, accessed 1 November 2021, was searched for CMV, EBV and SARS-CoV-2 annotated TCRs, with TCRs annotated for multiple antigens excluded. The public reads were reprocessed in TCRdb via fastp at Q25 and MiXCR, keeping in-frame beta chains. CDR3 protein sequences are deduplicated, and each keeps its most common genes and DNA. It is TCRdb's table, rather than the study itself, that gives the V and J calls and clone size. The sample data list roughly 120,000 distinct CDR3 sequences, and under 15% of these were observed just once. Jointly, the top ten make up 20% to 25% of the sample.

Trimming costs V 4 bases and J 6 bases, and their ends lie 15 bases apart. Including cysteine and phenylalanine, the CDR3 has 15 amino acids. The retained sequence is limited to the CDR3, 45 bases, with the frame set at the first base. The full study reports these points: VDJdb matching was skewed toward anti-spike CD8 responses and likely underestimated virus-specific expansions, missing private and CD4 specificities.

What was sequenced was whole blood. The clonotype was recovered from an adult who was a healthcare worker with PCR-confirmed SARS-CoV-2 infection or an uninfected control (not recorded which). The chain uses TRBV12-3 or TRBV12-4 and TRBJ2-2; TRBD1 is a weak D gene call, 5 bases matching. The bases are TGTGCCAGCAGTTCGGACATTACTAAGCCCGGGGAGCTGTTTTTT. This codes for CASSSDITKPGELFF.